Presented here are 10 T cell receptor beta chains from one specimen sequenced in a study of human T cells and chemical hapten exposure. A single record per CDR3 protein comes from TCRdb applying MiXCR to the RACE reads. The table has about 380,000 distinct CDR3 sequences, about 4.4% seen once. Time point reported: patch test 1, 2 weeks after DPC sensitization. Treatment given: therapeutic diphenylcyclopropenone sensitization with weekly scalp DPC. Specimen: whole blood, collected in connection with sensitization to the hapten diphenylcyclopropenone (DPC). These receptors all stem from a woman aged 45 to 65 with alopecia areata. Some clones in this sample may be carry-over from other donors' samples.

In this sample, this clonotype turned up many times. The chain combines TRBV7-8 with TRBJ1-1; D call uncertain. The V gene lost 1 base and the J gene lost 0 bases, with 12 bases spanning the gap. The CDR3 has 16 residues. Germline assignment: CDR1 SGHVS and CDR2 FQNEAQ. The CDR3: CASSLGIEAMNTEAFF. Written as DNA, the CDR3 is TGTGCCAGCAGCTTAGGTATAGAAGCCATGAACACTGAAGCTTTCTTT. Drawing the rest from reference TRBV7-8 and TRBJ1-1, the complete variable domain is GAGVSQSPRYKVAKRGQDVALRCDPISGHVSLFWYQQALGQGPEFLTYFQNEAQLDKSGLPSDRFFAERPEGSVSTLKIQRTQQEDSAVYLCASSLGIEAMNTEAFFGQGTRLTVV.

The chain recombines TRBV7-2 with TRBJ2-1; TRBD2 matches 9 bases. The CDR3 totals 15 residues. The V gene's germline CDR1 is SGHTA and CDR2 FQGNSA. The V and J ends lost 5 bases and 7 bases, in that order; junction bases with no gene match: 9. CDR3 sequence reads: CASSRTSGLLNEQFF. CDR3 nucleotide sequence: TGTGCCAGCAGCCGAACTAGCGGGCTGTTAAATGAGCAGTTCTTC.

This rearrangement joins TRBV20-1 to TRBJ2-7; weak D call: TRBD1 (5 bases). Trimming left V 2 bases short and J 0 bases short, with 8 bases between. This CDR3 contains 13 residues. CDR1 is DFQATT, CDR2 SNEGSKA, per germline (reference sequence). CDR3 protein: CSARLGHSYEQYF. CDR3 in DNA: TGCAGTGCTAGATTGGGGCACTCCTACGAGCAGTACTTC.

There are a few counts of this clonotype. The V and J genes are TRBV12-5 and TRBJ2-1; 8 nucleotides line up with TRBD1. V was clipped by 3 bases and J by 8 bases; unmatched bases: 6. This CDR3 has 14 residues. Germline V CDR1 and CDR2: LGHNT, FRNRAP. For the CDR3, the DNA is TGTGCTAGTGGTTTCAACAGGGGGTTCGATGAGCAGTTCTTC. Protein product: CASGFNRGFDEQFF.

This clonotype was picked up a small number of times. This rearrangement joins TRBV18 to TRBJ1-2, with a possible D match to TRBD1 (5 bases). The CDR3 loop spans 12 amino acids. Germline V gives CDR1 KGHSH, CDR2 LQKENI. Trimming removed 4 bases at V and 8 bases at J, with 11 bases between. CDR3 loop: CASSLGTVGYTF. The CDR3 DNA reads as TGTGCCAGCTCACTCGGGACGGTCGGCTACACCTTC.

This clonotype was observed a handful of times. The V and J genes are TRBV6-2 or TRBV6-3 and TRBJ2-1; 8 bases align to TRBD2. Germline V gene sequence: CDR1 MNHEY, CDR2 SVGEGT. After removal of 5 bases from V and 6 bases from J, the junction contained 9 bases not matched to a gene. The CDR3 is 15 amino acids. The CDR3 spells CASSARSGARNEQFF. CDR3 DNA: TGTGCCAGCAGTGCTCGTAGCGGGGCCCGCAATGAGCAGTTCTTC.

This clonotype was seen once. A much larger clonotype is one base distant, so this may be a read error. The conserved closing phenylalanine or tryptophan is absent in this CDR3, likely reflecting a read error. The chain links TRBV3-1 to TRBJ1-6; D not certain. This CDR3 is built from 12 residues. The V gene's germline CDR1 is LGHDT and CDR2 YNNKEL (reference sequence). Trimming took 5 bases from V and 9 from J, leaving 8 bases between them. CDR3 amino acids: CASSSDGSPLHL. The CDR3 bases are TGTGCCAGCAGCTCTGATGGTTCACCCCTCCACCTT.

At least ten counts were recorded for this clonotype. The CDR3 bases are TGTGCCAGCAGCTACGTTGGGGGACAGGGAAAAGGATCACCCCTCCACTTT. Its translation is CASSYVGGQGKGSPLHF. The gene calls are TRBV5-6 and TRBJ1-6; 9 bases line up with TRBD1. Germline CDR1 is SGHDT and CDR2 is YYEEEE. The CDR3 has 17 residues. The V and J ends lost 3 bases and 10 bases, in that order; junction bases with no gene match: 14.

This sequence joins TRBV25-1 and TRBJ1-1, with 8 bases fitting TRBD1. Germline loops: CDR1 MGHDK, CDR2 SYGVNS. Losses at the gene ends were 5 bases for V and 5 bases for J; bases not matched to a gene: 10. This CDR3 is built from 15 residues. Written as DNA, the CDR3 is TGTGCCAGCAGTATTACACAGGGGGTGTGGACTGAAGCTTTCTTT. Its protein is CASSITQGVWTEAFF.

CDR3 loop: CAAGVSSYEQYF. The CDR3 DNA follows: TGTGCGGCAGGGGTTAGCTCCTACGAGCAGTACTTC. This chain links TRBV24-1 with TRBJ2-7; D may be TRBD1 (6 bases). This CDR3 comprises 12 residues. Germline assignment: CDR1 KGHDR and CDR2 SFDVKD.